The 15 T cell receptor beta chains in this list originate from one sample, sequenced in a study of blood T cell repertoires in COVID-19. Clones were read by immunoSEQ multiplex PCR, and TCRdb kept only the in-frame ones, dropping some. The sample carries around 280,000 clones, over 80% recorded once. Sequenced input: peripheral blood. These receptors originate from a woman aged 45-65 years with active or convalescent COVID-19.

The J gene is TRBJ2-7, the V gene TRBV28, with 9 bases identical to TRBD1. This CDR3 region has 14 residues. V lost 2 bases and J lost 7; bases outside the gene matches: 6. The germline V gene has CDR1 MDHEN and CDR2 SYDVKM. The CDR3 DNA is TGTGCCAGCAGTTTAGGTGACAGGGGGTTTGAGCAGTACTTC. Amino acid sequence: CASSLGDRGFEQYF.

V gene TRBV28 combines with J gene TRBJ1-6; 7 bases agree with TRBD1. J lost 10 bases, V lost 5 bases, and 11 bases had no gene match. Looked up from germline, CDR1 is MDHEN and CDR2 is SYDVKM. The CDR3 spans 15 residues. The CDR3 protein is CASSPMTGRLSPLHF. CDR3 nucleotides: TGTGCCAGCAGTCCTATGACAGGGAGGCTCTCACCCCTCCACTTT.

The chain combines TRBV25-1 with TRBJ2-5; maybe TRBD1 (6 bases). This CDR3 region has 12 residues. The V gene's germline CDR1 is MGHDK and CDR2 SYGVNS. V gave up 5 bases and J gave up 5 bases, with 9 bases separating them. The CDR3 DNA reads as TGTGCCAGCAGTACAGGGATCGAGACCCAGTACTTC. As protein: CASSTGIETQYF.

The V gene is TRBV14, the J gene TRBJ2-7, with a possible D match to TRBD2 (6 bases). Germline V lookup: CDR1 SGHDN, CDR2 FVKESK. V gave up 4 bases and J gave up 6 bases, with 16 bases separating them. The CDR3 length is 14 residues. This chain's CDR3 is CASSLGGGAGEQYF. The DNA of the CDR3 is TGTGCCAGCAGCCTTGGAGGAGGAGCGGGCGAGCAGTACTTC.

The chain combines TRBV21-1 with TRBJ2-7; the DNA was not used to check the table's D call, TRBD2. TRBV21-1 is assigned pseudogene status. This CDR3 is built from 21 residues. The CDR3 here is CASSKEKLRRLAVCRKMGQYF. CDR3 sequence (DNA): TGTGCCAGCAGCAAAGAAAAATTACGGAGACTAGCGGTTTGTCGGAAAATGGGGCAGTACTTC.

The V gene is TRBV6-5, the J gene TRBJ2-5; 7 positions match TRBD1. CDR3 length equals 15 residues. J was trimmed by 5 bases and V by 6 bases; bases with no gene match: 12. Germline CDR1 is MNHEY and CDR2 is SVGAGI. The CDR3 spells CASRPDRDLWETQYF. Here the CDR3 DNA reads TGTGCCAGCAGACCCGACAGGGATCTTTGGGAGACCCAGTACTTC.

This clone was found a few times. The rearrangement joins TRBV5-1 to TRBJ2-2, with 10 nucleotides matching TRBD2. The CDR3 consists of 16 residues. Trimming took 6 bases from V and 6 from J; bases not matched to a gene: 11. Germline-derived CDR1 and CDR2 are SGHRS and YFSETQ. Written as DNA, the CDR3 is TGCGCCAGCACTTACCGAGCGGGAGGGCCCTCCGGGGAGCTGTTTTTT. The encoded protein is CASTYRAGGPSGELFF.

V usage is TRBV3-1 (or the pseudogene TRBV3-2) and J usage is TRBJ1-4; the match to TRBD1 covers 7 bases. The CDR3 covers 13 residues. The V and J ends lost 4 bases and 8 bases, in that order; junction bases with no gene match: 4. Germline V gene data show CDR1 as LGHDT and CDR2 as YNNKEL (reference sequence). The CDR3, as DNA: TGTGCCAGCAGCCCCGGGACAGTCGAAAAACTGTTTTTT. Translating it yields CASSPGTVEKLFF.

This clone was found a few times. This chain connects TRBV19 to TRBJ1-2; D may be TRBD1 (5 bases). This CDR3 is built from 12 residues. V lost 10 bases and J 7 bases, leaving 16 bases between the germline ends. Germline CDR1 LNHDA, CDR2 SQIVND (reference sequence). This CDR3 reads CATLDSKSGYTF. The CDR3 nucleotides are TGTGCCACCTTAGACAGTAAAAGTGGCTACACCTTC.

The chain employs TRBV3-1 (or the pseudogene TRBV3-2) and TRBJ1-1; perhaps TRBD1 as D (6 bases). The CDR3 spans 15 residues. Trimming took 1 base from V and 6 from J, leaving 15 bases between them. Per germline, CDR1 LGHDT and CDR2 YNNKEL (reference sequence). CDR3 loop: CASSQALRGLAEAFF. CDR3 sequence (DNA): TGTGCCAGCAGCCAAGCCCTAAGGGGGTTAGCTGAAGCTTTCTTT.

There are a few counts of this clone. The chain is built from TRBV6-5 and TRBJ2-7; a weak D match, TRBD1 (6 bases). This CDR3 comprises 14 residues. The V and J ends lost 7 bases and 6 bases respectively, with 19 bases between them. CDR1 MNHEY and CDR2 SVGAGI come from the germline V gene. As DNA, the CDR3 is TGTGCCAGCACAATGAACAGGGATATCGGCGAGCAGTACTTC. Residues: CASTMNRDIGEQYF.

This clone has a single count. The chain combines TRBV6-6 with TRBJ2-1, with 9 bases aligning to TRBD1. This CDR3 has 14 residues. Trimming removed 5 bases from V and 5 bases from J; junction bases left unmatched: 4. CDR1 and CDR2 from the germline V gene are MNHNY and SVGAGI (reference sequence). The CDR3 sequence: CASSRDRANNEQFF. The CDR3 DNA follows: TGTGCCAGCAGTCGGGACAGGGCGAACAATGAGCAGTTCTTC.

V and J are TRBV2 and TRBJ2-5; a possible D gene is TRBD1 (5 bases). The V and J ends lost 4 bases and 2 bases respectively, with 14 bases between them. The CDR3 is made up of 15 amino acids. Germline V gene lookup returns CDR1 SNHLY and CDR2 FYNNEI. The CDR3 DNA sequence: TGTGCCAGCAGTGCCCGGACCCGACAGCAAGAGACCCAGTACTTC. This gives the protein CASSARTRQQETQYF.

V is TRBV19 and J is TRBJ2-7; 8 bases line up with TRBD1. The length of the CDR3 is 14 residues. With V trimmed by 5 bases and J by 6 bases, 9 bases remained unmatched. Looked up from germline, CDR1 is LNHDA and CDR2 is SQIVND (reference sequence). CDR3 residues: CASSPRTGLREQYF. DNA of the CDR3: TGTGCCAGTAGTCCGCGGACAGGGTTGCGCGAGCAGTACTTC.

The chain carries TRBV13 and TRBJ2-1; 12 bases match TRBD2. Germline V gives CDR1 PRHDT, CDR2 FYEKMQ (reference sequence). The CDR3 spans 16 residues. The V segment lost 3 bases and the J segment 5 bases; nucleotides outside the gene matches: 5. As DNA, the CDR3 is TGTGCCAGCAGCTTGATGGGACTAGCGGGTAACAATGAGCAGTTCTTC. Amino acid sequence: CASSLMGLAGNNEQFF.